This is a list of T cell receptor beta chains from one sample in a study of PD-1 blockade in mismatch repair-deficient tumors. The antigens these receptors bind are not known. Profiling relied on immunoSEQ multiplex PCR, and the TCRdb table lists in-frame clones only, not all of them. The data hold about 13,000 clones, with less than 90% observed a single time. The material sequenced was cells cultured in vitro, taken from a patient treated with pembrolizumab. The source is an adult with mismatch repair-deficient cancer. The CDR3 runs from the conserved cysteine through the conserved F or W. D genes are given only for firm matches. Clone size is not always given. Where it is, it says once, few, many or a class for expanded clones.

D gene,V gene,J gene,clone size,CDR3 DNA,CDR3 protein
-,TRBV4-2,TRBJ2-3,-,TGTGCCAGCAGCCAAGAGGACGGGAGTGGCACAGATACGCAGTATTTT,CASSQEDGSGTDTQYF
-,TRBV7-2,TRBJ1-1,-,TGTGCCAGCAGCCTCCGGGGAATGAACACTGAAGCTTTCTTT,CASSLRGMNTEAFF
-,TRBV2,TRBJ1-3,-,TGTGCCAGCAGTGAGGGTAGCTTCTCTGGAAACACCATATATTTT,CASSEGSFSGNTIYF
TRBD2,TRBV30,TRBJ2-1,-,TGTGCCTGGAGTCCGCCACCCCTAGCGGGAGGCCTATACAATGAGCAGTTCTTC,CAWSPPPLAGGLYNEQFF
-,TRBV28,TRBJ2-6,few,TGTGCCAGCAAAGGTCACGCAGTTTCCTCTGGGGCCAACGTCCTGACTTTC,CASKGHAVSSGANVLTF
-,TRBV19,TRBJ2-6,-,TGTGCCAGTAGTATGTGGAGGGGAGCTGGGGCCAACGTCCTGACTTTC,CASSMWRGAGANVLTF
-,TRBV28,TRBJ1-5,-,TGTGCCAGCAGTTCAGGGCGGAATCAGCCCCAGCATTTT,CASSSGRNQPQHF
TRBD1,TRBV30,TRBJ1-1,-,TGTGCCTGGAGTGTGGGGACAGGGGATGAAGCTTTCTTT,CAWSVGTGDEAFF
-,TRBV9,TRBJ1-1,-,TGTGCCAGCAGCGTAGCTTTACAACCCATGAACACTGAAGCTTTCTTT,CASSVALQPMNTEAFF
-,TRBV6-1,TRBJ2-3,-,TGTGCCAGCAGTGAACGTGGCGGGACCACAGATACGCAGTATTTT,CASSERGGTTDTQYF
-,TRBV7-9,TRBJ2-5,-,TGTGCCAGCAGCTTAGCGCCGGGCCATGAGACCCAGTACTTC,CASSLAPGHETQYF
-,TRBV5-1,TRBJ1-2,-,TGCGCCAGCAGCTTGGCCCCAGGGGCGATCAGCTATGGCTACACCTTC,CASSLAPGAISYGYTF
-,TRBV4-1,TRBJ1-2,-,TGCGCCAGCAGCCAAGACCCAGGGTCCGGCTACACCTTC,CASSQDPGSGYTF
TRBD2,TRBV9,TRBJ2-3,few,TGTGCCAGCAGCGTTAGCGGGAGAGAGGATACGCAGTATTTT,CASSVSGREDTQYF
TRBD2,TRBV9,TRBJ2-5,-,TGTGCCAGCAGCGCCGGACTAGCGGGAGGCCTACAAGAGACCCAGTACTTC,CASSAGLAGGLQETQYF
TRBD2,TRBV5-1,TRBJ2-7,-,TGCGCCAGCAGCTTGGAGTTTGCCCTAGCGGAGAACTTC,CASSLEFALAENF
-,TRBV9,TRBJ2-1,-,TGTGCCAGCAGCGCCCGAAATGAGCAGTTCTTC,CASSARNEQFF
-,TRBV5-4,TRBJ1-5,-,TGTGCCAGCAGCCCGGGACCCCCACTTGGGCAGCCCCAGCATTTT,CASSPGPPLGQPQHF
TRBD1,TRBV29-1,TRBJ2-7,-,TGCAGCGTTCAATGGGACAGGGACCACGAGCAGTACTTC,CSVQWDRDHEQYF
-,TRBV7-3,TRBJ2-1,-,TGTGCCAGCAGCCCAGACCCCACGACGAGCGCTTATGAGCAGTTCTTC,CASSPDPTTSAYEQFF
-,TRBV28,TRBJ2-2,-,TGTGCCAGCAGTTTGGGGGGAACGGCCGGGGAGCTGTTTTTT,CASSLGGTAGELFF
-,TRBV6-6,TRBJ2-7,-,TGTGCCAGCCCTCACGGGCCGCCAAGCAGGAAGCAGTACTTC,CASPHGPPSRKQYF
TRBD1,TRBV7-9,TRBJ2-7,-,TGTGCCAGCAGCCCGAAGACAGGGGCCCTTGTGTACGAGCAGTACTTC,CASSPKTGALVYEQYF
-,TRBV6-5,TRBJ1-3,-,TGTGCCAGCAGTTACTCGTACGGATCTGGAAACACCATATATTTT,CASSYSYGSGNTIYF
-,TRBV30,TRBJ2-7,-,TGTGCCTGGAGTAGAAAGGGGAACTACGAGCAGTACTTC,CAWSRKGNYEQYF
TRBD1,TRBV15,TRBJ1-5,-,TGTGCCACCAGCTTCTACAGGGGGCGCGGAGACAGGCAGCCCCAGCATTTT,CATSFYRGRGDRQPQHF
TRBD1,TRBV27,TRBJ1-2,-,TGTGCCAGCAGTTTTGGCAGGGGGGGCTATGGCTACACCTTC,CASSFGRGGYGYTF
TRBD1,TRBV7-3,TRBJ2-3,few,TGTGCCAGCAGCTGGACAGGGGTGGGCACAGATACGCAGTATTTT,CASSWTGVGTDTQYF
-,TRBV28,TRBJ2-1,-,TGTGCCAGCAGCAGGGTGGAGCGGGCATACAATGAGCAGTTCTTC,CASSRVERAYNEQFF
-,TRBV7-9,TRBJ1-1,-,TGTGCCAGCAGTTGGGGGGGTGAGAACACTGAAGCTTTCTTT,CASSWGGENTEAFF
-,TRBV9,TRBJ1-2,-,TGTGCCAGCAGCGTAGGCGGCTATGGCTACACCTTC,CASSVGGYGYTF
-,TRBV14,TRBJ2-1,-,TGTGCCAGCAGCCAAAGGGAGCTAGGCAATAAGCAGTTCTTC,CASSQRELGNKQFF
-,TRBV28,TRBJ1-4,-,TGTGCCAGCAGTTCCCCTTCGGGGGGCCATGAAAAACTGTTTTTT,CASSSPSGGHEKLFF
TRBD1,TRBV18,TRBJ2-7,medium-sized,TGTGCCAGCTCACCCGGGACAGCCTCCTACGAGCAGTACTTC,CASSPGTASYEQYF
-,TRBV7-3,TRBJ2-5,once,TGTGCCAGCAGCTGGTCCGTCGGGTCAGGGGAGACCCAGTACTTC,CASSWSVGSGETQYF
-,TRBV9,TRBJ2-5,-,TGTGCCAGCAGCGTAGCGCTCAGGTCCTCTGAGACCCAGTACTTC,CASSVALRSSETQYF
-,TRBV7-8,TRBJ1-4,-,TGTGCCAGCAGCTCCGGGACTTCTAATGAAAAACTGTTTTTT,CASSSGTSNEKLFF
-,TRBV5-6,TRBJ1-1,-,TGTGCCAGCAGCCCCAACGTGGGGGGCGGGGAAGCTTTCTTT,CASSPNVGGGEAFF
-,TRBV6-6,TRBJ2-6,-,TGTGCCAGCAGTTACTCGTGGGAGGCCGGGGCCAACGTCCTGACTTTC,CASSYSWEAGANVLTF
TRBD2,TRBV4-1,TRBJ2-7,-,TGCGCCAGCAGCCAAGTGGCGGGAGTGTCAGGCTACGAGCAGTACTTC,CASSQVAGVSGYEQYF
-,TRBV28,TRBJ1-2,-,TGTGCCAGCAGTGGGGTGGAGGGCAGGCCAAACTATGGCTACACCTTC,CASSGVEGRPNYGYTF
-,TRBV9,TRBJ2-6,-,TGTGCCAGCAGTGAGGGGGCTGGGGCCAACGTCCTGACTTTC,CASSEGAGANVLTF
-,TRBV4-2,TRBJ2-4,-,TGTGCCAGCAGCCAAGGGGCGGCGAGAGACATTCAGTACTTC,CASSQGAARDIQYF
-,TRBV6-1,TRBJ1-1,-,TGTGCCAGCAGGCTACAGGGTGGGGGCATGACTGAAGCTTTCTTT,CASRLQGGGMTEAFF
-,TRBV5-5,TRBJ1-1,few,TGTGCCAGCAGCTTGGAGGCAGGAAAACGGGAGGCTTTCTTT,CASSLEAGKREAFF
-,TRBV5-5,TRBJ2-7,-,TGTGCCAGCAGCTTGGGCGGGACCTACGAGCAGTACTTC,CASSLGGTYEQYF
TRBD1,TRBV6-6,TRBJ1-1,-,TGTGCCAGCAGCGAGACAGGGAGGAACACTGAAGCTTTCTTT,CASSETGRNTEAFF
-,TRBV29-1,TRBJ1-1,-,TGCAGCGTTGACCAGAGGGGCACTGAAGCTTTCTTT,CSVDQRGTEAFF
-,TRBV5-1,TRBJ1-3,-,TGCGCCAGCAGCTTGGCCTTCGGTGTATCTGGAAACACCATATATTTT,CASSLAFGVSGNTIYF
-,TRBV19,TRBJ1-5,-,TGTGCCAGTAATGGGGGTTATAGCAATCAGCCCCAGCATTTT,CASNGGYSNQPQHF
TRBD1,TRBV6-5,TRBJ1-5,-,TGTGCCAGCAGGCGGGACAGGGGCAATCAGCCCCAGCATTTT,CASRRDRGNQPQHF
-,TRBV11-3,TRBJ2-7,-,TGTGCCAGCAGCTTAGACCCAGCTGGCGAGCAGTACTTC,CASSLDPAGEQYF
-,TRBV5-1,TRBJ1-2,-,TGCGCCAGCAGCTCCCGGGGGTATCAGGGCTACACCTTC,CASSSRGYQGYTF
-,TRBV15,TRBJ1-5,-,TGTGCCACCAGCAGACCGGGGCCCAATCAGCCCCAGCATTTT,CATSRPGPNQPQHF
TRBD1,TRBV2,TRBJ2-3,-,TGTGCCAGCAGTGAAGCGTGGACAGGGGTAGGGAGGTACACAGATACGCAGTATTTT,CASSEAWTGVGRYTDTQYF
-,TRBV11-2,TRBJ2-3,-,TGTGCCAGCAGCTCTGGCCAGGGAGATACGCAGTATTTT,CASSSGQGDTQYF
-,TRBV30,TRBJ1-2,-,TGTGCCTGGAGTTATAGGCATGGCTACACCTTC,CAWSYRHGYTF
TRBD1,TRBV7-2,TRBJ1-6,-,TGTGCCAGCAGCTTGGGACAGAATTCACCCCTCCACTTT,CASSLGQNSPLHF
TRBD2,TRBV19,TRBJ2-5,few,TGTGCCAGTAGTACAGTAGCGGGAGTAGAGACCCAGTACTTC,CASSTVAGVETQYF